This TCR beta chain was identified during a study of shared clonotypes between healthy human individuals. Study summary: Aged 18 to 49, the donors were a couple of women and a few men. Three plates were used per donor for CD4 naive, three for CD4 memory, two for CD8 naive and one for CD8 memory. Study-wide points: Genetic and exposure-history diversity was limited by the small donor number.

The V gene end was trimmed by 8 bases and the J gene end by 7 bases; junction bases not matched to a gene: 14. The CDR3 is 16 residues long. CDR1 is SNHLY, CDR2 FYNNEI, per germline. Positive CCR7 selection of CD45RO-negative cells yielded the naive CD8 cells, and terminally differentiated effector memory CD45RA+ cells were excluded. Libraries were prepared by immunoSEQ multiplex PCR; TCRdb keeps only in-frame clonotypes and omits some of them. Here the sample spans hundreds of thousands of clones, roughly 94% being singletons. Concerning this clone: Antigen: not known.

The material sequenced was naive CD8+ T cells sorted from blood. The sequence was obtained from a man younger than 40 in good health. J is TRBJ2-6 and V is TRBV2, with 7 positions matching TRBD1. CDR3 in amino acids: CASFPGQSSGANVLTF. As DNA, the CDR3 is TGTGCCAGCTTTCCGGGACAGTCATCGGGTGCCAACGTCCTGACTTTC.